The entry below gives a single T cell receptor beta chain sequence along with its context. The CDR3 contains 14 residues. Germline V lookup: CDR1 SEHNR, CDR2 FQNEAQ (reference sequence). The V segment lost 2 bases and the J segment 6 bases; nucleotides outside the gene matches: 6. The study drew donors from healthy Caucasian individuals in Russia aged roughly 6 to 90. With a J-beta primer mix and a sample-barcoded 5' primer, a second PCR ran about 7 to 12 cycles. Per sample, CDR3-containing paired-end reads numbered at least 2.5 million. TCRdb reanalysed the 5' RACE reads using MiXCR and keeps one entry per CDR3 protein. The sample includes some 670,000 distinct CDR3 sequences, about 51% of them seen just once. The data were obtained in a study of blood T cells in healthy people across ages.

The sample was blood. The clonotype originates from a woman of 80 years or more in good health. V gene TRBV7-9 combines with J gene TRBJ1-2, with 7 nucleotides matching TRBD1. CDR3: CASSLQGGLDGYTF. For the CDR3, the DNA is TGTGCCAGCAGCTTACAGGGGGGACTCGATGGCTACACCTTC. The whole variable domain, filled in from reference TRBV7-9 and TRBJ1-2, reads DTGVSQNPRHKITKRGQNVTFRCDPISEHNRLYWYRQTLGQGPEFLTYFQNEAQLEKSRLLSDRFSAERPKGSFSTLEIQRTEQGDSAMYLCASSLQGGLDGYTFGSGTRLTVV.